This T cell receptor beta chain stems from a study of control samples from healthy donors and cancer patients. This clone was seen more than once but under ten times. The V gene's germline CDR1 is SGHRS and CDR2 YFSETQ. V was pared by 3 bases and J by 0 bases, with 12 bases between. The CDR3 extends over 15 amino acids. Profiling relied on immunoSEQ multiplex PCR, and the TCRdb table lists in-frame clones only, not all of them. The sample yields around 150,000 clones, 96% seen once. This TCR derives from a woman under 40 in good health. The sequenced sample consisted of blood. The chain combines TRBV5-1 with TRBJ1-2; a possible D gene is TRBD1 (5 bases). The CDR3, as DNA: TGCGCCAGCAGCTGGGGCCTGACAACTAACTATGGCTACACCTTC. The encoded protein is CASSWGLTTNYGYTF.